One sample yielded the 3 T cell receptor beta chains listed below, sequenced in a study of OX40 agonist ivuxolimab in advanced cancers. The assay was immunoSEQ multiplex PCR, and TCRdb's table has in-frame clones only and misses some. Of 90,000 to 130,000 clones listed, 75% to 95% were seen once; the top ten hold roughly 0.66%. The sample consisted of CD4+ or CD8+ T cells sorted from blood, taken in a trial of the OX40 agonist ivuxolimab. These TCRs come from an adult with an advanced solid tumor such as melanoma, head and neck, liver or kidney cancer.

This clone was counted a single time. The chain carries TRBV6-1 and TRBJ1-2; no clear D. The CDR3 extends over 14 amino acids. The germline V and J ends were trimmed by 6 bases and 7 bases, with 18 bases remaining between them. CDR1 is MNHNS and CDR2 is SASEGT in the germline V gene. DNA for the CDR3: TGTGCCAGCAGGGTGGACGGCGGCCCCCTTGGCTACACCTTC. Amino acids: CASRVDGGPLGYTF.

The chain is built from TRBV29-1 and TRBJ2-5; D is undetermined. The V gene lost 4 bases and the J gene lost 4 bases, with 7 bases spanning the gap. Germline V gene sequence: CDR1 SQVTM, CDR2 ANQGSEA. The CDR3 sequence is 11 residues long. This chain's CDR3 is CSVVLLETQYF. In nucleotides, the CDR3 is TGCAGCGTTGTCCTCTTAGAGACCCAGTACTTC.

The rearrangement uses TRBV18 and TRBJ1-5; D gene unclear. The CDR3 length is 13 residues. Germline CDR1 is KGHSH and CDR2 is LQKENI. The V and J ends lost 2 bases and 5 bases respectively, with 7 bases between them. The CDR3: CASSPSRDQPQHF. The CDR3, as DNA: TGTGCCAGCTCACCAAGTCGCGATCAGCCCCAGCATTTT.